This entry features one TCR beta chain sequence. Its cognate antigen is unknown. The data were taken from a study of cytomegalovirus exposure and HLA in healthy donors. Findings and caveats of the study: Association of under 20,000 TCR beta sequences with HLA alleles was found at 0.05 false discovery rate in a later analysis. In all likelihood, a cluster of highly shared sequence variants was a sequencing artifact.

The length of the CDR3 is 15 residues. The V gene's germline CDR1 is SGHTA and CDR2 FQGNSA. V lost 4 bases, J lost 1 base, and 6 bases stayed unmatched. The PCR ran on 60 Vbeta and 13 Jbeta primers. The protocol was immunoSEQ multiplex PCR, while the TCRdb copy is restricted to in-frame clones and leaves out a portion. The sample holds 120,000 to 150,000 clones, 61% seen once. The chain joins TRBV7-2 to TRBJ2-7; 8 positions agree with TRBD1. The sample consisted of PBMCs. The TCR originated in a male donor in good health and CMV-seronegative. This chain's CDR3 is CASSSTGTGSYEQYF. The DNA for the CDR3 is TGTGCCAGCAGCTCGACAGGGACAGGATCCTACGAGCAGTACTTC.